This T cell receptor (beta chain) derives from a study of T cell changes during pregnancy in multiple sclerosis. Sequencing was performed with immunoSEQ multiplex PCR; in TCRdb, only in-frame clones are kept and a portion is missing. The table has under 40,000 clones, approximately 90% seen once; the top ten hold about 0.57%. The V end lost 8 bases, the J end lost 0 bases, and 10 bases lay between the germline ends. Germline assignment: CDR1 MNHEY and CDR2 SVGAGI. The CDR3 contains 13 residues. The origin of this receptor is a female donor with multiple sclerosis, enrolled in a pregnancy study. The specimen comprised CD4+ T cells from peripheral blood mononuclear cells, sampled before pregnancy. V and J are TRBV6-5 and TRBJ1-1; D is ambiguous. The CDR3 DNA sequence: TGTGCCAGCGGGCGACGGTTGAACACTGAAGCTTTCTTT. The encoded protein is CASGRRLNTEAFF.